This TCR beta chain was retrieved from a study of T cell responses to AZD1222 COVID-19 vaccine listed by TCRdb under 2021. Turning to the overall study: AZD1222 recipients with second doses at about 4 weeks or about 12 weeks were pooled, because spike-specific TCR depth and breadth did not differ between schedules. TCR sequencing covered some 240 trial participants: roughly 200 given two doses of AZD1222 and 26 given two doses of MenACWY control vaccine. Trial participants were enrolled by age into subgroups of 18-55, 56-69 and 70-plus years, and 148, 28 and 57 TCR-sequenced participants, respectively, were included in these subgroups. General findings and caveats noted by the study authors: The vaccine-associated CD4 TCRs covered the entire spike protein, and the dominant responses fell in regions 160-218 and 743-854. Conclusions about previously exposed vaccinees are limited because only a handful of AZD1222 recipients were SARS-CoV-2 seropositive at baseline. No day 14 peak-response samples were available, so repertoires were characterized only after the peak T cell response. Participants were mostly white British, with more females than males. The authors suggested clonal diversity may have been underestimated. After two AZD1222 doses, both the breadth and the depth of spike-specific TCRs were significantly higher than at day 0 and than in MenACWY recipients. In the small 56-69-year group, the increase in depth fell short of significance, most likely because of low power. Epitopes outside the regions mutated in the B.1.351 and B.1.1.7 variants were reportedly recognized by nearly half of the unique spike-specific TCRs.

Comments on this clone: The antigen this receptor binds is unknown. Base qualities are not provided; no much larger clone lies one nucleotide away.

The CDR3 regions of human TCRbeta chains were subjected to immunosequencing. The published analysis was carried out like this. TCRs in the repertoires were matched against a reference library of SARS-CoV-2-specific TCRs that had been generated with the MIRA antigen-specificity platform. Breadth meant the fraction of unique TCRs that were SARS-CoV-2-associated, whereas depth meant the fraction of total T cells that were SARS-CoV-2-associated. Using the MIRA data, each spike-specific TCR was assigned both to the spike region to which the TCR was reactive and to a CD4 or CD8 class. Log10-transformed breadth and depth values were compared by one-way ANOVA with Sidak's multiple comparisons tests. TCRdb mirrors the immuneACCESS table, restricted to in-frame sequences. Some clones are absent from its copies; in checked studies, under half trace to an unresolved V gene, and the reason for the others is unknown. V, J and clone size derive from that table, while D and trimming were established from the DNA sequence. The sample table records some 140,000 clones; over 85% of these occur just once. Of the sample, approximately 19% is held by the ten largest clones.

The time point label, read with the paper, signifies: baseline before first vaccination. The vaccinee samples were drawn from two UK trials, COV001 and COV002, one of which was a single-blind randomized controlled phase 2/3 trial testing AZD1222 (ChAdOx1 nCoV-19) in healthy adults. For TCRbeta chain sequencing, PBMC samples were collected from trial participants at day 0 and at day 28 after the second dose. The CDR3, from cysteine to phenylalanine, totals 15 residues. The sequence is cut down to CDR3 DNA, 45 bases in frame from base 1. Based on the germline V gene, the CDR1 and CDR2 sequences are SGDLS and YYNGEE. A distance of 15 bases separates the germline ends of V and J, which lose 4 bases and 2 bases respectively.

The specimen comprised peripheral blood, sampled on day 0 of AZD1222 vaccination. Recombination linked TRBV9 to TRBJ2-5; the D region may be TRBD1 or TRBD2, each matching 6 bases equally. This clonotype originated in an adult in good health. The DNA is as follows: TGTGCCAGCAGCCCTCAAGGGGGGCTGCAAGAGACCCAGTACTTC. Its protein is CASSPQGGLQETQYF.